Given below is one TCR beta chain in context. Its cognate antigen has yet to be identified. Base qualities are not at hand, and no much larger clone is one base apart. The data derive from a study of blood T cell repertoires in COVID-19 (dated by TCRdb to 2018 to 2020). Some background on the complete study: Collaborator samples came from the United States, Italy and Spain and covered acute and convalescent phases of COVID-19. The material from the prospective study consisted of cDNA or gDNA derived from T cells, B-cell-depleted T cells, or PBMCs. Deeply sampled blood TCRbeta repertoires from subjects exposed to, actively infected with, or recovered from COVID-19 were included in the dataset. The repertoires were released in a freely available public database meant as a resource for research on the immune response to SARS-CoV-2. Samples were obtained from the ongoing ImmuneRACE study (first 160 participants) and from 950 to 1,500 subjects provided by 6 global collaborators. The sample metadata nearly always contained a de-identified subject ID, COVID-19 status, age in years and sex. Where HLA class I and class II types were available, the types were taken from metadata supplied by the sample provider, not from assay-based typing.

One collaborating source in Seattle enrolled patients during active infection and followed them longitudinally through the course of disease. The collaborating institutions used their own protocols to collect whole blood in K2EDTA tubes. For TCRbeta analysis, collaborators shipped samples in one of three forms: frozen whole blood, isolated PBMCs, or DNA extracted from either of those sample types. Study-wide findings and limitations: How much clinical and demographic metadata was included differed by source and by participant, and the metadata was provided uncurated.

V ends up 0 bases short and J 7 bases short, with an unmatched junction base count of 9. The CDR3 holds 17 amino acids from the cysteine to the phenylalanine. CDR3 DNA only is kept here, 51 bases in frame from base 1. CDR1 is given as MRHNA and CDR2 as SNTAGT, both from the germline V gene. The immunoSEQ Assay, a bias-controlled multiplex PCR, was used to amplify TCRbeta CDR3 regions from genomic DNA. As for the original processing: The number of nucleated cells in each sample was estimated from the amplification of reference gene primers within the assay. To quantify the absolute abundance of each unique TCRbeta CDR3 rearrangement, sequence reads were collapsed and filtered. For each sample, productive Simpson clonality was calculated by taking the square root of Simpson's diversity index across productive rearrangements. Not all clones reach the TCRdb copy of this immuneACCESS table, which keeps in-frame sequences only. Checked studies attribute under half of the gap to unresolved V genes and leave the rest unexplained. V, J and clone size derive from that table, while D and trimming were established from the DNA sequence. In this sample the table shows some 270,000 clones, approximately 85% of which occur a single time. The ten largest clonotypes hold 0.7% to 1% of the sample.

The sample was peripheral blood. The sequence links TRBV6-4 to TRBJ2-5; 12 bases in the junction line up with TRBD2. This sequence originates from a human donor with COVID-19, enrolled during active disease. The donor label of this sample is uncertain. The encoded CDR3 is CASSDSLSLAGGGTQYF. At the DNA level, the sequence is TGTGCCAGCAGTGACTCTCTCTCACTAGCGGGAGGTGGGACCCAGTACTTC.